Listed below are T cell receptor beta chains from one sample, sequenced in a study of CD8+ T cells in alopecia areata. The table came from immunoSEQ multiplex PCR; TCRdb's copy has only in-frame clones and leaves some out. The sample consists of approximately 210,000 clones, roughly 44% of them appearing once. The source material was CD4+ T cells sorted from blood, sampled between weeks 36 and 40, from a patient treated with tofacitinib. The receptors derive from a human donor with alopecia areata. The CDR3 runs from the conserved cysteine through the conserved F or W.

CDR3: CASHLGGGRYEQYF
J: TRBJ2-7
V: TRBV5-1

CDR3: CSARLPYEQYF
J: TRBJ2-7
V: TRBV20-1

CDR3: CASSLEGTRWDEQYF
J: TRBJ2-7
V: TRBV5-1

CDR3: CASSPRGLAGVWAEQFF
J: TRBJ2-1
V: TRBV18

CDR3: CASSLVSGASGELFF
J: TRBJ2-2
V: TRBV5-4

CDR3: CASRLTTGMNTEAFF
J: TRBJ1-1
V: TRBV28

CDR3: CASSLGQNTGELFF
J: TRBJ2-2
V: TRBV27

CDR3: CASITSGLAGVIFF
J: TRBJ2-1
V: TRBV28

CDR3: CASSLGRARTDTQYF
J: TRBJ2-3
V: TRBV7-2

CDR3: CASSPGPSSYNEQFF
J: TRBJ2-1
V: TRBV19

CDR3: CASSSDFLAGRWNEQFF
J: TRBJ2-1
V: TRBV7-8

CDR3: CASSIEREARELFF
J: TRBJ2-2
V: TRBV19

CDR3: CSVGGTGTVETQYF
J: TRBJ2-5
V: TRBV29-1

CDR3: CAWTPRQGAAEAFF
J: TRBJ1-1
V: TRBV30

CDR3: CSGHIRDRGRDTQYF
J: TRBJ2-3
V: TRBV29-1

CDR3: CASRPGQGAGEQYF
J: TRBJ2-7
V: TRBV5-4

CDR3: CASSQEYSGRADTQYF
J: TRBJ2-3
V: TRBV4-1

CDR3: CASSRDRTYEQYF
J: TRBJ2-7
V: TRBV11-3

CDR3: CSVKFSGGTLNEQFF
J: TRBJ2-1
V: TRBV29-1

CDR3: CASSLGTSGTKYF
J: TRBJ2-7
V: TRBV5-4

CDR3: CASSTYRGASEQYF
J: TRBJ2-7
V: TRBV6-5

CDR3: CAQRGVSVNNEQFF
J: TRBJ2-1
V: TRBV30

CDR3: CASHGPDSNYEQYF
J: TRBJ2-7
V: TRBV19

CDR3: CASTTLGAGDQPQHF
J: TRBJ1-5
V: TRBV2

CDR3: CASSDSYYGYTF
J: TRBJ1-2
V: TRBV6-1

CDR3: CASSHTRGGGYGYTF
J: TRBJ1-2
V: TRBV23-1

CDR3: CSAVRDEQFF
J: TRBJ2-1
V: TRBV20-1

CDR3: CASSLARAGGPSNEQFF
J: TRBJ2-1
V: TRBV5-1

CDR3: CASSEQETQYF
J: TRBJ2-5
V: TRBV14

CDR3: CASSVDGTDLETQYF
J: TRBJ2-5
V: TRBV9

CDR3: CASSQDGSRQETQYF
J: TRBJ2-5
V: TRBV4-2

CDR3: CASRGLAGGYHEQYF
J: TRBJ2-7
V: TRBV6-1

CDR3: CASSPRTASGEQYF
J: TRBJ2-7
V: TRBV18

CDR3: CATSGLDVEKLFF
J: TRBJ1-4
V: TRBV15

CDR3: CANLIRQGTEQYF
J: TRBJ2-7
V: TRBV6-5

CDR3: CASSSRGQGVYEQYF
J: TRBJ2-7
V: TRBV6-5

CDR3: CASSLVVSLVQETQYF
J: TRBJ2-5
V: TRBV7-2

CDR3: CASSQEPGHGYTF
J: TRBJ1-2
V: TRBV5-1

CDR3: CASNQGVRETQYF
J: TRBJ2-5
V: TRBV25-1

CDR3: CASSYSGQDRELFF
J: TRBJ2-2
V: TRBV6-5

CDR3: CASSSPPGNTIYF
J: TRBJ1-3
V: TRBV28

CDR3: CAWSVEFTAAGTRVHEQFF
J: TRBJ2-1
V: TRBV30

CDR3: CASSQGASKPSYEQYF
J: TRBJ2-7
V: TRBV14

CDR3: CASSGVVSGYTF
J: TRBJ1-2
V: TRBV9

CDR3: CASSVDQGVTYEQYF
J: TRBJ2-7
V: TRBV9

CDR3: CASSQTHPGQNIQYF
J: TRBJ2-4
V: TRBV4-2

CDR3: CATSRRTGEDNEQFF
J: TRBJ2-1
V: TRBV15

CDR3: CSVEKASGNEQFF
J: TRBJ2-1
V: TRBV29-1

CDR3: CASSPPHRFAYEQYF
J: TRBJ2-7
V: TRBV28

CDR3: CASSFSSAVLNYGYTF
J: TRBJ1-2
V: TRBV5-6

CDR3: CSAADNYEQYF
J: TRBJ2-7
V: TRBV29-1

CDR3: CAAGGDRENYGYTF
J: TRBJ1-2
V: TRBV7-9

CDR3: CASSIRGQAYEQYF
J: TRBJ2-7
V: TRBV19

CDR3: CASSFPRGGEVNTEAFF
J: TRBJ1-1
V: TRBV28

CDR3: CASSQGLERRTPLRTEAFF
J: TRBJ1-1
V: TRBV4-2

CDR3: CASSERGALGSYEQYF
J: TRBJ2-7
V: TRBV10-2

CDR3: CSVELSGGLYNEQFF
J: TRBJ2-1
V: TRBV29-1